Below, 9 T cell receptor beta chains from the same sample are listed, as sequenced in a study of T cell responses to AZD1222 COVID-19 vaccine. The table came from immunoSEQ multiplex PCR; TCRdb's copy has only in-frame clones and leaves some out. The table records 100,000 to 150,000 clones, roughly 93% of them present only once. Here the sequenced sample was peripheral blood, taken on day 0 of AZD1222 vaccination. Every receptor here comes from an adult in good health.

The chain recombines TRBV27 with TRBJ1-2; TRBD1 aligns across 7 bases. The germline V gene encodes CDR1 MNHEY and CDR2 SMNVEV (reference sequence). The CDR3 runs 14 residues. J gave up 7 bases and V 4 bases, and 9 bases lay outside the gene matches. The CDR3 DNA sequence: TGTGCCAGCAGTTCACTTAACAGGGGAGGTGGCTACACCTTC. It translates to CASSSLNRGGGYTF.

The genes are TRBV6-5 and TRBJ2-7; D is perhaps TRBD1 (5 bases). Between the trimmed V and J ends, which lost 7 bases and 7 bases, there was a span of 17 bases. This CDR3 comprises 13 residues. The germline V gene has CDR1 MNHEY and CDR2 SVGAGI. Here the CDR3 reads CASIGAGRGEQYF. The CDR3 DNA follows: TGTGCCAGCATAGGGGCCGGCCGAGGAGAGCAGTACTTC.

This sequence joins TRBV9 and TRBJ2-5; 7 bases align to TRBD2. Trimming took 3 bases from V and 1 from J; bases not matched to a gene: 6. Germline V CDR1 and CDR2: SGDLS, YYNGEE. The CDR3 loop spans 15 amino acids. CDR3 coding DNA: TGTGCCAGCAGCGGCGGGGGACGAAGCCAAGAGACCCAGTACTTC. This encodes CASSGGGRSQETQYF.

This clone has only one observation. The CDR3 here is CASSDGLGTQYF. In nucleotides, the CDR3 is TGTGCCAGCAGTGACGGGTTAGGGACCCAGTACTTC. The J gene is TRBJ2-5, the V gene TRBV25-1; D unresolved. CDR1 is MGHDK, CDR2 SYGVNS, per germline. V was shortened by 3 bases and J by 7 bases, with 9 bases between the two germline ends. The CDR3 has 12 residues.

The DNA of the CDR3 is TGTGCCAGCAGCGTAGAAAGGGGTGAGCAGTTCTTC. Encoded protein: CASSVERGEQFF. V is TRBV9 and J is TRBJ2-1, with a weak D call TRBD1 (5 bases). This CDR3 has 12 residues. V lost 0 bases and J 9 bases, leaving 7 bases between the germline ends. CDR1 SGDLS and CDR2 YYNGEE come from the germline V gene.

The chain joins TRBV7-9 to TRBJ2-6, with 10 bases aligning to TRBD2. Trimming at V came to 1 base and at J to 4 bases, leaving 10 bases not matched to a gene. CDR3 length: 19 amino acids. CDR1 and CDR2 (germline): SEHNR, FQNEAQ (reference sequence). CDR3 DNA: TGTGCCAGCAGCTTAGTTGGGCTAGCGGGAGTGCCCGGGGCCAACGTCCTGACTTTC. Amino acid sequence: CASSLVGLAGVPGANVLTF.

The chain uses TRBV12-3 or TRBV12-4 and TRBJ1-1, with unresolved D. The germline V and J ends were trimmed by 6 bases and 1 base, with 6 bases remaining between them. The CDR3 runs to 12 residues. CDR3 DNA sequence: TGTGCCAGCAGCTCCGGGAACACTGAAGCTTTCTTT. As protein: CASSSGNTEAFF.

The chain recombines TRBV11-2 with TRBJ2-7; D may be TRBD1 or TRBD2 (5 bases each). CDR3 length: 15 amino acids. Trimming cost V 1 base and J 4 bases, with 14 bases left between them. Germline assignment: CDR1 SGHAT and CDR2 FQNNGV. The CDR3 coding sequence is TGTGCCAGCAGCTTAGGGTCGGGGCCCGGATACGAGCAGTACTTC. Protein product: CASSLGSGPGYEQYF.

The genes are TRBV9 and TRBJ2-3; D possibly corresponds to TRBD2 (5 bases). CDR3 length: 15 residues. Trimming cost V 4 bases and J 2 bases, with 14 bases left between them. CDR1 and CDR2 (germline): SGDLS, YYNGEE. This chain's CDR3 is CASSPKGVTTDTQYF. The CDR3 region has the DNA TGTGCCAGCAGCCCCAAGGGAGTTACCACAGATACGCAGTATTTT.